Following are 14 T cell receptor beta chains from one sample sequenced in a study of T cells in Graves' hyperthyroidism and ophthalmopathy. Regions amplified from RNA transcripts were the TCR beta CDR3 regions. With the HTBI primer set, the TCR CDR3 went through a first round of RT-PCR. One entry per CDR3 protein, called by TCRdb with MiXCR from the multiplex PCR reads. Of around 600,000 distinct CDR3 sequences in the sample, around 14% were seen once. What was sequenced was blood. All receptors derive from a young woman with Graves' ophthalmopathy.

In its sample, this clonotype was seen a few times. This chain joins TRBV4-3 and TRBJ1-2; D call uncertain. V lost 0 bases to trimming and J lost 8 bases, with 13 bases between them. The CDR3 runs 14 residues. CDR1 is LGHNA and CDR2 is YSLEER in the germline V gene. CDR3 region: CASSQDPNDGGYTF. In DNA form, the CDR3 reads TGCGCCAGCAGCCAAGATCCCAATGACGGGGGCTACACCTTC.

This clonotype was counted at least ten times. The rearrangement links TRBV12-3 or TRBV12-4 to TRBJ2-7; 9 bases map to TRBD1. The CDR3 extends over 16 amino acids. V shed 1 base, J shed 1 base, and the junction held 5 bases outside the gene matches. The CDR3 coding sequence is TGTGCCAGCAGTTTAGGGGACAGGGCCCTTTCCTACGAGCAGTACTTC. This encodes CASSLGDRALSYEQYF.

Ten or more counts support this clonotype. Written as DNA, the CDR3 is TGTGCCAGCAGCGTAGGACACTCGAACACTGAAGCTTTCTTT. Amino acids: CASSVGHSNTEAFF. The chain employs TRBV9 and TRBJ1-1; D is undetermined. V lost 0 bases, J lost 1 base, and 7 bases lay in between. CDR1 is SGDLS and CDR2 is YYNGEE in the germline V gene. This CDR3 spans 14 amino acids.

The CDR3 region is CSATRWDPGAYEQYF. The CDR3 DNA is TGCAGTGCTACCCGGTGGGATCCGGGAGCCTACGAGCAGTACTTC. The chain couples TRBV20-1 to TRBJ2-7; D is possibly TRBD2 (6 bases). Per germline, CDR1 DFQATT and CDR2 SNEGSKA (reference sequence). The CDR3 length is 15 residues. Trimming removed 4 bases at V and 2 bases at J, with 18 bases between.

The gene calls are TRBV19 and TRBJ2-1; D unclear. Germline V CDR1 and CDR2: LNHDA, SQIVND (reference sequence). The CDR3 runs 14 residues. V was trimmed by 3 bases and J by 6 bases, leaving 12 bases between them. The CDR3 reads CASSILLTVNEQFF. Written as DNA, the CDR3 is TGTGCCAGTAGTATCCTCCTTACTGTCAATGAGCAGTTCTTC.

This clonotype has ten or more counts. The rearrangement joins TRBV30 to TRBJ2-3; D tentatively fits TRBD1 or TRBD2 (6 bases each). This CDR3 spans 14 amino acids. Germline V gene lookup returns CDR1 GTSNPN and CDR2 SVGIG (reference sequence). Trimming shortened V by 0 bases and J by 5 bases, and 12 bases separated the two germline ends. The CDR3 sequence: CAWSVGGGRDTQYF. The CDR3 coding sequence is TGTGCCTGGAGTGTAGGAGGGGGGCGAGATACGCAGTATTTT.

The chain employs TRBV5-8 and TRBJ2-1, with TRBD2 matching over 12 bases. In germline, CDR1 is SGHTS, CDR2 YDEGEE. The CDR3 runs to 15 residues. Losses at the gene ends were 4 bases for V and 9 bases for J; bases not matched to a gene: 8. The CDR3 here is CASSLGLAGYGEQFF. In nucleotides, the CDR3 is TGTGCCAGCAGCCTAGGACTAGCGGGATATGGTGAGCAGTTCTTC.

The sample holds many counts of this clonotype. V and J are TRBV28 and TRBJ1-2; D gene unclear. V lost 2 bases and J lost 4, with 8 bases in between. This CDR3 spans 13 amino acids. From germline, CDR1 is MDHEN and CDR2 SYDVKM. The CDR3 loop is CASSLESFYGYTF. For the CDR3, the DNA is TGTGCCAGCAGTTTAGAGTCTTTCTATGGCTACACCTTC.

CDR3 nucleotides: TGTGCCAGTAGTATACGAGGGGCGCTTGATGAAAAACTGTTTTTT. It specifies CASSIRGALDEKLFF. The chain recombines TRBV19 with TRBJ1-4; perhaps TRBD1 as D (5 bases). The CDR3 has 15 amino acids. V was clipped by 2 bases and J by 6 bases, with 13 bases between them. Germline V gene data show CDR1 as LNHDA and CDR2 as SQIVND (reference sequence).

This clonotype was observed many times. The chain recombines TRBV27 with TRBJ1-2; D is perhaps TRBD1 (5 bases). This CDR3 region has 12 residues. CDR1 and CDR2 (germline): MNHEY, SMNVEV (reference sequence). Trimming removed 4 bases from V and 8 bases from J, with 11 bases in between. CDR3 sequence reads: CASSSRGVGYTF. For the CDR3, the DNA is TGTGCCAGCAGTTCCAGAGGGGTGGGCTACACCTTC.

This clonotype occurred many times. This rearrangement joins TRBV5-1 to TRBJ1-3; 10 bases are a match to TRBD1. Germline V gives CDR1 SGHRS, CDR2 YFSETQ. The CDR3 is made up of 18 amino acids. The V and J ends lost 0 bases and 0 bases, in that order; junction bases with no gene match: 6. The CDR3 reads CASSLDGTGVFSGNTIYF. For the CDR3, the DNA is TGCGCCAGCAGCTTGGACGGGACAGGGGTATTCTCTGGAAACACCATATATTTT. The whole variable domain, filled in from reference TRBV5-1 and TRBJ1-3, reads KAGVTQTPRYLIKTRGQQVTLSCSPISGHRSVSWYQQTPGQGLQFLFEYFSETQRNKGNFPGRFSGRQFSNSRSEMNVSTLELGDSALYLCASSLDGTGVFSGNTIYFGEGSWLTVV.

The chain combines TRBV19 with TRBJ2-1; 8 bases agree with TRBD2. CDR3 length equals 17 residues. With 2 bases clipped from V and 3 bases from J, the junction kept 9 bases outside the gene matches. Per the germline V gene, CDR1 is LNHDA and CDR2 is SQIVND (reference sequence). The CDR3 coding sequence is TGTGCCAGTAGTATACGGTTTCGGGGGGGGAACTACAATGAGCAGTTCTTC. Protein product: CASSIRFRGGNYNEQFF.

In this sample, this clonotype turned up many times. V gene TRBV27 combines with J gene TRBJ1-2; the D is unclear. Germline values: CDR1 MNHEY, CDR2 SMNVEV (reference sequence). The CDR3 is 13 amino acids. The V end lost 6 bases, the J end lost 8 bases, and 16 bases lay between the germline ends. The CDR3 DNA reads as TGTGCCAGCAGACTCCAAGGATCTGAGGGCTACACCTTC. Amino acids: CASRLQGSEGYTF.

This clonotype was recorded many times. The chain employs TRBV6-1 and TRBJ2-3; either TRBD1 or TRBD2 may supply D (5 bases each). CDR1 is MNHNS, CDR2 SASEGT, per germline. V was shortened by 0 bases and J by 9 bases, with 19 bases between the two germline ends. The CDR3 length is 16 residues. DNA of the CDR3: TGTGCCAGCAGTGAAGCGGGGCAGGAGCAGTGGAGGACGCAGTATTTT. It encodes CASSEAGQEQWRTQYF.